The T cell receptor beta chain under discussion was sequenced for a study of blood T cells in healthy people across ages. A second PCR, run for about 7 to 11 cycles, used a sample-barcoded 5' primer plus a J-beta primer mix. TCRdb itself ran the 5' RACE reads through MiXCR, one entry per CDR3 protein. The table shows about 1 million distinct CDR3 sequences, with more than 35% occurring only once. The CDR3 sequence is 16 residues long. V lost 4 bases and J lost 6, with 22 bases in between. CDR1 is SQVTM and CDR2 is ANQGSEA in the germline V gene. This clonotype appeared a few times. The sequence came from a woman aged 55-69 years in good health. Material for sequencing was blood. V usage is TRBV29-1 and J usage is TRBJ2-1; D possibly corresponds to TRBD2 (6 bases). CDR3 coding DNA: TGCAGCGTTGTCCTCCCCGGACTATTTGTCCGCAATGAGCAGTTCTTC. Translation: CSVVLPGLFVRNEQFF.